Sequencing of this T cell receptor (beta chain) was carried out in a study of beta chain features in type 1 diabetes. Study-wide results and caveats: When Type 1 diabetes patients were examined, their TCRB CDR3s proved moderately but significantly shorter in all four CD4+ subsets. Among patients, naive, central memory and Treg TCRB repertoires appeared more similar than among healthy donors. In these data, an HLA type influence on TCRB rearrangement remained unresolved.

Every bit of the isolated RNA underwent reverse transcription, so sequencing read expressed TCRB transcripts. Assay: immunoSEQ multiplex PCR; the TCRdb copy retains only in-frame clones and omits some. The sample lists more than 300,000 clones; around an eighth were seen once. With regard to this clone: The antigen remains unidentified.

V was pared by 8 bases and J by 7 bases, with 24 bases between. Germline V gives CDR1 MDHEN, CDR2 SYDVKM. This CDR3 comprises 15 residues. By way of CD45RO/CCR7/CD25/CD127/CD95/CD27, the CD4+ regulatory, stem cell-like memory, central memory and naive cells were sorted. The specimen was naive CD4+ T cells from blood. The V gene is TRBV28, the J gene TRBJ2-7; D call uncertain. This clonotype originated in a man younger than 30 in good health. CDR3 nucleotides: TGTGCCAGCTCTACATTTAGAGGCCCGGCTTCGGAGCAGTACTTC. It yields the protein CASSTFRGPASEQYF.